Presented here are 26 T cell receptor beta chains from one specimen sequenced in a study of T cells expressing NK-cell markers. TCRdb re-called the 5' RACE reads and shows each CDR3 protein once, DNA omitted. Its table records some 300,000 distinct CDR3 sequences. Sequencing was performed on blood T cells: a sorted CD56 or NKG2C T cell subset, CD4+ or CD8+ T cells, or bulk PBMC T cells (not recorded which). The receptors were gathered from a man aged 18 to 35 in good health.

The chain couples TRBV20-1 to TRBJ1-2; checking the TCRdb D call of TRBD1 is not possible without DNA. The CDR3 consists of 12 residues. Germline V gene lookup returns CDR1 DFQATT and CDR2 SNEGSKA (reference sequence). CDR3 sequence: CSAPDGRYGYTF.

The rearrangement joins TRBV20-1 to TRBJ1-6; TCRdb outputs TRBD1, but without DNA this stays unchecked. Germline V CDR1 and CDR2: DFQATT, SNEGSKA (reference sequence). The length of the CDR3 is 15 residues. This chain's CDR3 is CSARGRVVPNSPLHF.

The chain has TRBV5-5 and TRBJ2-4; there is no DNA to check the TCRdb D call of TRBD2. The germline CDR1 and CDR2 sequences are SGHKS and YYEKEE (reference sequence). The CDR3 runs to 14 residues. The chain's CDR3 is CASSPSPGKNIQYF. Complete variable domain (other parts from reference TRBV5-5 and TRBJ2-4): DAGVTQSPTHLIKTRGQQVTLRCSPISGHKSVSWYQQVLGQGPQFIFQYYEKEERGRGNFPDRFSARQFPNYSSELNVNALLLGDSALYLCASSPSPGKNIQYFGAGTRLSVL.

CDR3 residues: CASSADSEQYF. The chain links TRBV12-3 or TRBV12-4 to TRBJ2-7. This CDR3 contains 11 residues.

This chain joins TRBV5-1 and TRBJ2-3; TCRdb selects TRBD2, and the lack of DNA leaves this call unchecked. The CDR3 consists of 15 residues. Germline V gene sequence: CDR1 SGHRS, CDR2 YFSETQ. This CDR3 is CASSIGLAGGDTQYF.

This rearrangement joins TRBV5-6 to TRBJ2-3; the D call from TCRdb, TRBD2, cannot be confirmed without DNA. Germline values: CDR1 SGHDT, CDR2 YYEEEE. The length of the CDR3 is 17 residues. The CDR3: CASRGGRREGLTDTQYF.

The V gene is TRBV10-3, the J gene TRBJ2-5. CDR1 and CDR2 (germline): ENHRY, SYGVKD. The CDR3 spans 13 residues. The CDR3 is CAISDGPEETQYF.

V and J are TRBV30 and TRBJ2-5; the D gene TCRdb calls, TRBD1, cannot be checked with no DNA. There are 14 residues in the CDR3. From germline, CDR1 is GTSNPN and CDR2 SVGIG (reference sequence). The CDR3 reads CAWSRGPPRETQYF.

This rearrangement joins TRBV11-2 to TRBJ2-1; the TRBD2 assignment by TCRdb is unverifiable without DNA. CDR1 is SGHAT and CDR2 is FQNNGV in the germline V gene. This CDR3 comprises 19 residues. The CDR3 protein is CASTIGVDSVRSSYNEQFF.

CDR3 sequence reads: CASSRGYGQPQHF. The J gene is TRBJ1-5, the V gene TRBV4-1. The CDR3 covers 13 residues. The germline V gene has CDR1 MGHRA and CDR2 YSYEKL.

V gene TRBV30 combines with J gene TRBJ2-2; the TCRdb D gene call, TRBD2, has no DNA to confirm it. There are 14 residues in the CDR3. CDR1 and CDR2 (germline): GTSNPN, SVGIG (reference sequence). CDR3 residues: CAWSVPGRAGELFF. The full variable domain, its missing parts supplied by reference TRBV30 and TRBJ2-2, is SQTIHQWPATLVQPVGSPLSLECTVEGTSNPNLYWYRQAAGRGLQLLFYSVGIGQISSEVPQNLSASRPQDRQFILSSKKLLLSDSGFYLCAWSVPGRAGELFFGEGSRLTVL.

The CDR3 sequence: CATSGGVVDTQYF. This chain connects TRBV24-1 to TRBJ2-3. The germline CDR1 and CDR2 sequences are KGHDR and SFDVKD. The CDR3 sequence is 13 residues long.

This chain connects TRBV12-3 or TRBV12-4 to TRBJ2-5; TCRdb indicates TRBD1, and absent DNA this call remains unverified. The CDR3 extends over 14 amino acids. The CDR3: CASRPTGTGIAQYF.

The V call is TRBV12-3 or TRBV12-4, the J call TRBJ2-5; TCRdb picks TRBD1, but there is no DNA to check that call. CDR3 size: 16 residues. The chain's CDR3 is CASSLGRRDREETQYF.

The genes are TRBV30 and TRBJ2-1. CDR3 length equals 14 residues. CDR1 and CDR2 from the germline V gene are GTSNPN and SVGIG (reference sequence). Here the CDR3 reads CAWKDEIYHNEQFF.

The CDR3 protein is CASSFGPTLVDQHF. The chain joins TRBV7-8 to TRBJ1-5; TCRdb's assignment of TRBD1 cannot be checked, as there is no DNA. The CDR3 runs 14 residues. The V gene's germline CDR1 is SGHVS and CDR2 FQNEAQ. The full variable domain, completed using reference TRBV7-8 and TRBJ1-5, is GAGVSQSPRYKVAKRGQDVALRCDPISGHVSLFWYQQALGQGPEFLTYFQNEAQLDKSGLPSDRFFAERPEGSVSTLKIQRTQQEDSAVYLCASSFGPTLVDQHFGDGTRLSIL.

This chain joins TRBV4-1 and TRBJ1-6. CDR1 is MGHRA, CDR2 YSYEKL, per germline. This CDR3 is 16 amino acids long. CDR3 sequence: CASSQGRGSYNSPLHF.

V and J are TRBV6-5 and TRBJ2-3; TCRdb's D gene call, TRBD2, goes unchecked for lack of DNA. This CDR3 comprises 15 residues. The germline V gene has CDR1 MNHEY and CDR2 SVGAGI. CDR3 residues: CASSLAGGWADTQYF.

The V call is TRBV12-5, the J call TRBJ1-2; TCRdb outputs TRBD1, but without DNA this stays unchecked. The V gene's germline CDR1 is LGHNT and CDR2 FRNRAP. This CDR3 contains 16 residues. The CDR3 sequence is CASGSRSGTGHYGYTF.

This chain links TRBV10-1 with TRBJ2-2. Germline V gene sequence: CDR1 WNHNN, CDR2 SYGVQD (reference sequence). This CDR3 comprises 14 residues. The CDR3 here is CASSDSLNTGELFF.

CDR3 in amino acids: CASSQRQGTYNEQFF. J is TRBJ2-1 and V is TRBV12-3 or TRBV12-4. This CDR3 spans 15 amino acids.

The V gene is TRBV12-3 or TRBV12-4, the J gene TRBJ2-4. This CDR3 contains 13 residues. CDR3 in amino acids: CASSLNSKNIQYF.

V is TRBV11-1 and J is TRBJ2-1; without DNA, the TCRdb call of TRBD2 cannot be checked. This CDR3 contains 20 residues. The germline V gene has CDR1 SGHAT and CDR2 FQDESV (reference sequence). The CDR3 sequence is CASSLPGLAGGRGRGNEQFF.

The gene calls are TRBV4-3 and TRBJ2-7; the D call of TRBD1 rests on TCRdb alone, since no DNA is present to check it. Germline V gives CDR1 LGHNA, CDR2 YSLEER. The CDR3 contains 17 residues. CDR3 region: CASRHAKAAGTGEEQYF.

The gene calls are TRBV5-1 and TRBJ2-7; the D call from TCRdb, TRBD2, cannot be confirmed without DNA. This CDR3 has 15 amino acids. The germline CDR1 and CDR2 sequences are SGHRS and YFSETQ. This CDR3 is CASSSSSRVSYEQYF.

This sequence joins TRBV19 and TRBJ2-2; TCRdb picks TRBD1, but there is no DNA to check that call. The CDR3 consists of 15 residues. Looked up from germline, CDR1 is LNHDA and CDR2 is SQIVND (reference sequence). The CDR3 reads CASRKQGPNTGELFF.